The source of this T cell receptor (beta chain) is a study of blood T cell repertoires in COVID-19. Background on the study: The United States, Italy and Spain provided the acute and convalescent COVID-19 samples. PBMCs, B-cell-depleted T cells, or T cells provided the cDNA or gDNA that made up the material.

Method: immunoSEQ multiplex PCR; TCRdb's copy keeps in-frame clones and lacks some. The sample shows roughly 140,000 clones, around 89% of them seen only once. Germline loops: CDR1 ENHRY, CDR2 SYGVKD. V was shortened by 6 bases and J by 1 base, with 16 bases between the two germline ends. The CDR3 has 15 amino acids. V usage is TRBV10-3 and J usage is TRBJ2-7; D perhaps matches TRBD1 (5 bases). The receptor was isolated from a human donor in a cohort sampled during active COVID-19. The sequencing sample was made of peripheral blood. DNA of the CDR3: TGTGCCATCAGAAAAGGTCAGGGTAGGTCCTACGAGCAGTACTTC. Its protein product is CAIRKGQGRSYEQYF.